This T cell receptor (beta chain) is from a study of metastatic and nonmetastatic thyroid tumors. Turning to the study itself: Both malignant and benign thyroid patients supplied peripheral blood and tumor or nodule tissue samples, across which the repertoires of these patients were then compared.

This clone was seen a few times. What it binds is unknown. Germline V CDR1 and CDR2: MNHEY, SMNVEV (reference sequence). This CDR3 comprises 14 residues. The V and J ends lost 6 bases and 7 bases respectively, with 19 bases between them. No patient received treatment before thyroid surgery. With MiXCR, TCRdb called clones anew from the PCR reads. This repertoire shows approximately 24,000 clones, approximately 22% found once; its top ten account for 71%. General study points: Within blood and tumor, benign nodules reportedly had significantly lower TCR beta diversity than malignant thyroid tumors did.

The clonotype comes from a male donor with papillary thyroid cancer or a benign thyroid nodule (not recorded which). Some clones in this sample may be carry-over from other donors' samples. The sequencing input was blood. The V call is TRBV27, the J call TRBJ2-7; D call uncertain. CDR3 coding DNA: TGTGCCAGCAGCCAGATAGCCGGATCGGTGGAGCAGTACTTC. It yields the protein CASSQIAGSVEQYF.